This T cell receptor (beta chain) is drawn from a study of control samples from healthy donors and cancer patients. Method: immunoSEQ multiplex PCR; TCRdb's copy keeps in-frame clones and lacks some. The sample shows just under 150,000 clones, about 91% of them seen only once. The sequence came from a man aged 25 to 40 in good health. Sample: blood.

CDR3 bases: TGTGCCAGTAGTACCACTAGCGGGGGAGGGGCCGGGGAGCTGTTTTTT. This encodes CASSTTSGGGAGELFF. V is TRBV19 and J is TRBJ2-2; 11 positions agree with TRBD2. The CDR3 covers 16 residues. V gave up 4 bases and J gave up 6 bases; unmatched junction bases: 7. Germline V CDR1 and CDR2: LNHDA, SQIVND (reference sequence).